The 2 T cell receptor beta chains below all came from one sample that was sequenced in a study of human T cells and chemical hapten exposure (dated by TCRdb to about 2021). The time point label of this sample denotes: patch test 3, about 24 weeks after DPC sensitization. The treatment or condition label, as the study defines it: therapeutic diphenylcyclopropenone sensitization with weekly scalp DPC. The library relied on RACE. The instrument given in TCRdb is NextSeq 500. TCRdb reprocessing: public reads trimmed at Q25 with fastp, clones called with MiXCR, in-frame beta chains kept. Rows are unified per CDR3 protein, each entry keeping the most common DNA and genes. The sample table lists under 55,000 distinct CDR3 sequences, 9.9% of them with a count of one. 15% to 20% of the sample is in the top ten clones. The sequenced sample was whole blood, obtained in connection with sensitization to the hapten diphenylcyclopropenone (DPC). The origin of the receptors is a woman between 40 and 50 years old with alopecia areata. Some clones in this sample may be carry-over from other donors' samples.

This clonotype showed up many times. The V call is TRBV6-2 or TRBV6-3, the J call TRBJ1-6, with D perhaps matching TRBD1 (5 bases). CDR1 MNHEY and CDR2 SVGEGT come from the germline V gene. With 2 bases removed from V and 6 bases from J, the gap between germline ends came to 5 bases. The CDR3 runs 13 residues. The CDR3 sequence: CASSYQGNSPLHF. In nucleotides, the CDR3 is TGTGCCAGCAGTTACCAGGGTAATTCACCCCTCCACTTT.

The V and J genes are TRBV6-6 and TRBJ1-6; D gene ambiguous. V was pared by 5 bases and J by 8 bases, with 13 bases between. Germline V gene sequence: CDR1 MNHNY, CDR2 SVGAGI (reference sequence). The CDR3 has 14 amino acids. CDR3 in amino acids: CASSRASGDSPLHF. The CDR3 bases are TGTGCCAGCAGTCGAGCAAGTGGGGATTCACCCCTCCACTTT.